This T cell receptor beta chain was sequenced in a study of identical twins. TCRdb reprocessed the 5' RACE reads via MiXCR and lists one record per CDR3 protein. The table records hundreds of thousands of distinct CDR3 sequences, 18% of them present only once. The CDR3 has 17 residues. Germline CDR1 reads KGHDR; CDR2 reads SFDVKD. V shed 3 bases, J shed 4 bases, and the junction held 8 bases outside the gene matches. This clonotype was seen a few times. The same specimen was also included in a second study, on T cells expressing NK-cell markers.

The rearrangement links TRBV24-1 to TRBJ2-2; TRBD1 matches at 9 bases. This TCR was sampled from a young woman in good health. Sample: PBMCs. The CDR3 DNA is TGTGCCACCAGTGATACCCCGGGACAGGGTAGCACCGGGGAGCTGTTTTTT. This translates into CATSDTPGQGSTGELFF.